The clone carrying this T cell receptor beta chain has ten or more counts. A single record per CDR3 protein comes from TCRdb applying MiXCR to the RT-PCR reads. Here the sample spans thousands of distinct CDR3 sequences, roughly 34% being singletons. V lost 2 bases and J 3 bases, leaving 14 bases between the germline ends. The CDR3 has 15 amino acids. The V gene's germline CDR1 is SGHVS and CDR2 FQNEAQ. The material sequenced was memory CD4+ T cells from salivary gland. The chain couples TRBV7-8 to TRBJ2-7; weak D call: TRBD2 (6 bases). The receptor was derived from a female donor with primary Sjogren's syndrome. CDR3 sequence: CASSLQLGGGYEQYF. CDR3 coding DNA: TGTGCCAGCAGCTTACAGCTCGGGGGTGGCTACGAGCAGTACTTC.